The clone carrying this T cell receptor (beta chain) was recorded a few times. Its cognate antigen is unknown. This sample is part of a study of T cells after yellow fever vaccination. Germline-derived CDR1 and CDR2 are DFQATT and SNEGSKA (reference sequence). With V trimmed by 2 bases and J by 8 bases, 8 bases remained unmatched. The CDR3 covers 16 residues. TCRdb re-called the 5' RACE reads with MiXCR, one entry per CDR3 protein. The table records about 220,000 distinct CDR3 sequences, around 6.7% of them present only once. General study points: Any FACS-sorted repertoire could hold abundant clonotypes that contaminate it from the bulk population.

The TCR originated in a young man who received the YFV17D yellow fever vaccine. This chain connects TRBV20-1 to TRBJ2-3, with 15 bases lining up with TRBD2. The material was CD4+ T cells sorted from PBMCs, obtained on the day of the yellow fever booster vaccination. CDR3 DNA sequence: TGCAGTGCTAGAAAGGGACTAGCGGGAGGCGCTGCTACGCAGTATTTT. The encoded protein is CSARKGLAGGAATQYF.